This note documents a single TCR beta chain sequence. The data belong to a study of sequential checkpoint blockade in melanoma. This table comes from immunoSEQ multiplex PCR, and its TCRdb copy is limited to in-frame clones, with some not included. The table lists around 39,000 clones, approximately 84% of them singletons. The treatment denotes: randomized to nivolumab then ipilimumab (arm A) or the reverse (arm B). V lost 9 bases and J lost 0, with 8 bases in between. CDR3 length: 12 residues. The V gene's germline CDR1 is SNHLY and CDR2 FYNNEI. The origin of this receptor is a human donor with melanoma. The rearrangement links TRBV2 to TRBJ1-1; D unclear. The sample in question was CD8+ T cells sorted from blood (inferred from file names), obtained from a patient given nivolumab and ipilimumab in sequence. The CDR3 reads CARGGLNTEAFF. CDR3 sequence (DNA): TGTGCCAGGGGAGGGTTGAACACTGAAGCTTTCTTT.